This TCR beta chain was captured by sequencing in a study of cytomegalovirus exposure and HLA in healthy donors. Primers included in the PCR were 60 Vbeta and 13 Jbeta primers. The repertoire was sequenced with immunoSEQ multiplex PCR; TCRdb's copy has only in-frame clones and lacks some. The sample comprises some 140,000 clones, 70% to 75% of which are singletons, and about 1.2% rests with the top ten. This sequence originates from a woman in her thirties or forties in good health and CMV-seronegative. The sample comprised PBMCs.

CDR3 DNA sequence: TGTGCCAGCAGCAACGAAAAGGGCTCAGGGAGGGAAGAAGCTTTCTTT. Its protein is CASSNEKGSGREEAFF. This chain joins TRBV28 and TRBJ1-1, with D tentatively TRBD1 (5 bases). This CDR3 is 16 amino acids long. CDR1 is MDHEN, CDR2 SYDVKM, per germline. Trimming left V 6 bases short and J 8 bases short, with 25 bases between. The full variable domain, its missing parts supplied by reference TRBV28 and TRBJ1-1, is DVKVTQSSRYLVKRTGEKVFLECVQDMDHENMFWYRQDPGLGLRLIYFSYDVKMKEKGDIPEGYSVSREKKERFSLILESASTNQTSMYLCASSNEKGSGREEAFFGQGTRLTVV.